One and the same sample provided the 9 T cell receptor beta chains below, sequenced in a study of a mutant IDH1 vaccine in newly diagnosed glioma. The antigens these receptors bind are not known. Produced via immunoSEQ multiplex PCR; TCRdb's table is partial and in-frame only. Among 30,000 to 35,000 clones listed, roughly 50% were seen once. This sample's time point: week 5, during vaccination. Every single dose of the vaccine, 300 ug of mutant IDH1 20-mer peptide, came with topical imiquimod. Material: PBMCs, obtained from a glioma patient whose treatment included an IDH1 peptide vaccine. The receptors come from a woman under 30 with glioma.

The chain is built from TRBV27 and TRBJ1-1; D is undetermined. The CDR3 length is 14 residues. From germline, CDR1 is MNHEY and CDR2 SMNVEV (reference sequence). V was cut by 0 bases and J by 0 bases, with 5 bases left in between. CDR3 loop: CASSLSAVNTEAFF. The CDR3 DNA follows: TGTGCCAGCAGTTTATCGGCCGTGAACACTGAAGCTTTCTTT.

The gene calls are TRBV5-1 and TRBJ2-3; maybe TRBD1 (5 bases). The CDR3 is 14 amino acids. Trimming removed 1 base from V and 4 bases from J, with 10 bases in between. Germline values: CDR1 SGHRS, CDR2 YFSETQ. CDR3 sequence reads: CASSLPGKADTQYF. The CDR3 region has the DNA TGCGCCAGCAGCTTGCCAGGGAAGGCAGATACGCAGTATTTT.

The chain is built from TRBV10-3 and TRBJ1-5; 9 bases align to TRBD1. Germline V gives CDR1 ENHRY, CDR2 SYGVKD. This CDR3 is 15 amino acids long. The V segment lost 4 bases and the J segment 1 base; nucleotides outside the gene matches: 2. The CDR3: CAISGGQGSNQPQHF. The DNA of the CDR3 is TGTGCCATCAGTGGGGGACAGGGAAGCAATCAGCCCCAGCATTTT.

V gene TRBV7-9 combines with J gene TRBJ2-3, with a weak D call TRBD2 (6 bases). The V gene lost 5 bases and the J gene lost 0 bases, with 12 bases spanning the gap. Germline assignment: CDR1 SEHNR and CDR2 FQNEAQ (reference sequence). This CDR3 region has 15 residues. DNA for the CDR3: TGTGCCAGCAGCGTCCCCGGGACTAGCACAGATACGCAGTATTTT. Residues: CASSVPGTSTDTQYF.

This chain connects TRBV10-3 to TRBJ1-5, with D unresolved. V was pared by 3 bases and J by 6 bases, with 9 bases between. Germline V gives CDR1 ENHRY, CDR2 SYGVKD. The length of the CDR3 is 13 residues. The CDR3 DNA is TGTGCCATCAGTGAATATATGGGTCAGCCCCAGCATTTT. Translation: CAISEYMGQPQHF.

The chain links TRBV6-1 to TRBJ1-5, with D tentatively TRBD1 (5 bases). There are 16 residues in the CDR3. V lost 3 bases and J 6 bases, leaving 18 bases between the germline ends. CDR1 is MNHNS, CDR2 SASEGT, per germline. CDR3 DNA: TGTGCCAGCAGTGATTGGGGCAGGTCGGCCGGTCAGCCCCAGCATTTT. It codes for CASSDWGRSAGQPQHF.

The CDR3 spells CASSLGQVYNYGYTF. In DNA form, the CDR3 reads TGTGCCAGCAGCTTAGGGCAGGTGTATAACTATGGCTACACCTTC. The chain combines TRBV7-2 with TRBJ1-2; D is uncertain. The CDR3 is 15 amino acids. The ends were cut back, 1 base at V and 1 base at J, with 10 bases in the middle. CDR1 is SGHTA and CDR2 is FQGNSA in the germline V gene.

This chain links TRBV4-3 with TRBJ2-1, with a tentative D call TRBD2 (6 bases). There are 16 residues in the CDR3. The V and J ends lost 4 bases and 1 base respectively, with 14 bases between them. Germline lookup yields CDR1 LGHNA and CDR2 YSLEER. The CDR3 is CASSRRLAESYNEQFF. CDR3 nucleotides: TGCGCCAGCAGCCGCCGCTTAGCGGAATCCTACAATGAGCAGTTCTTC.

This clone has just one count. The rearrangement joins TRBV7-8 to TRBJ1-5, with D perhaps TRBD1 (5 bases). The CDR3 extends over 15 amino acids. Between the trimmed V and J ends, which lost 1 base and 0 bases, there was a span of 7 bases. Germline CDR1 and CDR2: SGHVS and FQNEAQ. The CDR3 is CASSLGQYSNQPQHF. CDR3 nucleotides: TGTGCCAGCAGCTTAGGACAGTATAGCAATCAGCCCCAGCATTTT. The whole variable domain, filled in from reference TRBV7-8 and TRBJ1-5, reads GAGVSQSPRYKVAKRGQDVALRCDPISGHVSLFWYQQALGQGPEFLTYFQNEAQLDKSGLPSDRFFAERPEGSVSTLKIQRTQQEDSAVYLCASSLGQYSNQPQHFGDGTRLSIL.